The T cell receptor (beta chain) under discussion was sequenced for a study of CD8 T cells in Susac syndrome. RNA, at about 0.45 to 1 ug, was reverse transcribed with random hexamers. By means of immunoSEQ multiplex PCR, TCR beta CDR3 spanning 54 Vbeta and 13 Jbeta underwent amplification. TCRdb independently ran MiXCR on the immunoSEQ multiplex PCR reads; one entry per CDR3 protein. The sample holds more than 100,000 distinct CDR3 sequences, 75% to 90% seen once. The CD8+ and CD4+ T cells were isolated magnetically using a negative isolation approach, whereas the TEMRA cells were enriched by FACS. Germline V gene data show CDR1 as MDHEN and CDR2 as SYDVKM. The V gene lost 7 bases and the J gene lost 5 bases, with 15 bases spanning the gap. This CDR3 has 13 residues.

The chain uses TRBV28 and TRBJ2-7, with D possibly being TRBD2 (5 bases). The TCR comes from a human donor with multiple sclerosis. What was sequenced was CD8+ T cells from PBMCs. In DNA, the CDR3 is TGTGCCAGCAACCGAGGGCAGATGGACGAGCAGTACTTC. Residues: CASNRGQMDEQYF. The whole variable domain, filled in from reference TRBV28 and TRBJ2-7, reads DVKVTQSSRYLVKRTGEKVFLECVQDMDHENMFWYRQDPGLGLRLIYFSYDVKMKEKGDIPEGYSVSREKKERFSLILESASTNQTSMYLCASNRGQMDEQYFGPGTRLTVT.